The 8 T cell receptor beta chains given below trace back to one sample, sequenced in a study of PD-1 blockade in classical Hodgkin lymphoma (dated by TCRdb to 2018 to 2021). The method was the immunoSEQ multiplex PCR assay. The table comes from immuneACCESS by way of TCRdb, which keeps in-frame sequences with V and J called. Part of the clones is missing from these tables; in studies checked, under half for an unresolved V gene and the rest for unknown reasons. The table for this sample lists several thousand clones; approximately 76% of them were counted only once. In total, the top ten clones hold over 10% of the sample. The time point label on this specimen signifies: cycle 4 day 1 (C4D1), after less than 7 weeks of nivolumab. Every trial patient had relapsed after autologous stem cell transplantation, and cohorts A, B and C differed in prior brentuximab vedotin exposure. A Miltenyi CD8+ T cell isolation kit was used for magnetic negative selection to purify CD8+ T cells from thawed PBMCs.

Sequences were derived from CD8+ T cells from blood, sampled before the fourth cycle of nivolumab. Receptor source: a human donor with classical Hodgkin lymphoma.

This sequence joins TRBV7-8 and TRBJ2-7, with D perhaps matching TRBD2 (5 bases). V dropped 5 bases and J dropped 11 bases, with 19 bases sitting between them. The germline CDR1 and CDR2 sequences are SGHVS and FQNEAQ. CDR3 size: 13 residues. CDR3 residues: CASSVRSVTGEYF. CDR3 DNA: TGTGCCAGCAGCGTTCGATCAGTAACCGGGGAGTACTTC.

The rearrangement joins TRBV7-2 to TRBJ1-3; D is possibly TRBD1 (5 bases). V shed 1 base and J shed 4 bases, with 11 bases lying between them. The CDR3 extends over 15 amino acids. From germline, CDR1 is SGHTA and CDR2 FQGNSA. CDR3 in amino acids: CASSLVRGYGNTIYF. The CDR3 DNA reads TGTGCCAGCAGCTTAGTTAGGGGATACGGAAACACCATATATTTT.

This sequence joins TRBV7-8 and TRBJ1-5; 7 bases align to TRBD1. Germline CDR1 SGHVS, CDR2 FQNEAQ. V trimming: 1 base; J trimming: 3 bases; junction bases outside the gene matches: 6. The CDR3 has 16 residues. The CDR3 protein is CASSLVVGGLNQPQHF. The CDR3 DNA sequence: TGTGCCAGCAGCTTAGTTGTAGGGGGCCTCAATCAGCCCCAGCATTTT.

The CDR3 DNA is TGTGCCAGCAGACCAGCGCCCCCTAACACTGAAGCTTTCTTT. This encodes CASRPAPPNTEAFF. The chain uses TRBV6-5 and TRBJ1-1, with no clear D. This CDR3 has 14 residues. CDR1 is MNHEY and CDR2 is SVGAGI in the germline V gene. V gave up 6 bases and J gave up 2 bases, with 13 bases separating them.

The J gene is TRBJ2-1, the V gene TRBV11-3, with D tentatively TRBD1 (6 bases). V lost 1 base and J 7 bases, leaving 14 bases between the germline ends. The CDR3 has 15 amino acids. CDR1 and CDR2 from the germline V gene are SGHNT and YENEEA. CDR3 residues: CASSLGGGRGNEQFF. CDR3 DNA sequence: TGTGCCAGCAGCTTAGGTGGGGGCCGAGGGAATGAGCAGTTCTTC.

The chain links TRBV28 to TRBJ2-3, with TRBD2 matching 7 bases. Germline V lookup: CDR1 MDHEN, CDR2 SYDVKM. Unmatched junction bases numbered 8, after V lost 2 bases and J lost 0 bases. This CDR3 spans 17 amino acids. This chain's CDR3 is CASSLVREGLSTDTQYF. The CDR3, as DNA: TGTGCCAGCAGTTTAGTAAGGGAGGGCCTTAGCACAGATACGCAGTATTTT.

The rearrangement links TRBV6-1 to TRBJ2-2, with 9 bases that match TRBD2. V dropped 6 bases and J dropped 6; count of bases not matched to a gene: 8. CDR3 length equals 15 residues. The germline V gene encodes CDR1 MNHNS and CDR2 SASEGT. The CDR3: CASSGIAGVAGELFF. CDR3 bases: TGTGCCAGCAGCGGCATAGCGGGAGTGGCCGGGGAGCTGTTTTTT.

This chain connects TRBV19 to TRBJ2-7, with D perhaps matching TRBD2 (5 bases). The germline V gene has CDR1 LNHDA and CDR2 SQIVND (reference sequence). The CDR3 is made up of 15 amino acids. Trimming removed 2 bases from V and 3 bases from J, with 14 bases in between. The CDR3 region has the DNA TGTGCCAGTAGTATAACCGGGAATTGGGGCTACGAGCAGTACTTC. Translated, it gives CASSITGNWGYEQYF.